These T cell receptor beta chains were read from a single sample in a study of shared clonotypes between healthy human individuals. Method: immunoSEQ multiplex PCR; TCRdb's copy keeps in-frame clones and lacks some. The repertoire holds roughly 1,500,000 clones, with approximately 98% as singletons. Material: naive CD4+ T cells sorted from blood. The receptors come from a man between 25 and 39 years old in good health. Both conserved end residues are part of each CDR3. The D gene is left open where the match is weak. Clone size is shown for a subset of rows, as once, few, many or a class of expanded clone.

D,J,size,V,CDR3,DNA
TRBD1,TRBJ1-5,.,TRBV18,CASSPGTGQFNQPQHF,TGTGCCAGCTCACCGGGGACAGGGCAGTTCAATCAGCCCCAGCATTTT
TRBD1,TRBJ2-5,.,TRBV14,CASSPTGSYQETQYF,TGTGCCAGCAGTCCGACAGGGTCGTACCAAGAGACCCAGTACTTC
.,TRBJ2-1,.,TRBV7-2,CASSLVAAYNEQFF,TGTGCCAGCAGCTTAGTTGCAGCCTACAATGAGCAGTTCTTC
.,TRBJ2-5,.,TRBV4-1,CASSQVLAETQYF,TGCGCCAGCAGCCAAGTCCTTGCGGAGACCCAGTACTTC
.,TRBJ2-2,.,TRBV27,CASTPGRRLNTGELFF,TGTGCCAGCACCCCGGGAAGGCGGTTGAACACCGGGGAGCTGTTTTTT
.,TRBJ2-3,.,TRBV18,CASSPQGQLGRKDTQYF,TGTGCCAGCTCACCTCAGGGACAGTTGGGGAGGAAAGATACGCAGTATTTT
TRBD1,TRBJ1-4,.,TRBV9,CASSSGQFGEKLFF,TGTGCCAGCAGCTCGGGACAGTTTGGAGAAAAACTGTTTTTT
.,TRBJ2-1,.,TRBV29-1,CSVTGLDEQFF,TGCAGCGTAACAGGGCTGGATGAGCAGTTCTTC
TRBD1,TRBJ1-5,.,TRBV5-5,CASSRWTGSNQPQHF,TGTGCCAGCAGCAGATGGACAGGTAGTAATCAGCCCCAGCATTTT
.,TRBJ2-7,.,TRBV27,CASSPLGEPVYYEQYF,TGTGCCAGCAGTCCCCTAGGGGAGCCGGTTTACTACGAGCAGTACTTC
.,TRBJ1-1,.,TRBV5-1,CASRVIRGNTEAFF,TGCGCCAGCAGAGTCATAAGGGGTAACACTGAAGCTTTCTTT
TRBD2,TRBJ2-1,.,TRBV11-2,CASSLDILAGGFGEQFF,TGTGCCAGCAGCTTAGATATACTAGCGGGAGGGTTCGGGGAGCAGTTCTTC
.,TRBJ2-2,.,TRBV18,CASSPETGELFF,TGTGCCAGCTCTCCGGAGACCGGGGAGCTGTTTTTT
.,TRBJ1-5,.,TRBV29-1,CSAWDGNSNQPQHF,TGCAGCGCCTGGGACGGTAATAGCAATCAGCCCCAGCATTTT
TRBD2,TRBJ2-3,.,TRBV5-4,CASSLASGSTDTQYF,TGTGCCAGCAGCTTGGCTAGCGGGTCAACAGATACGCAGTATTTT
TRBD2,TRBJ2-2,.,TRBV6-5,CASSYSISGTGELFF,TGTGCCAGCAGTTACTCGATTAGCGGGACCGGGGAGCTGTTTTTT
TRBD2,TRBJ2-1,.,TRBV28,CASSQLAGVRNEQFF,TGTGCCAGCAGTCAGCTAGCGGGAGTGCGAAATGAGCAGTTCTTC
TRBD2,TRBJ2-7,.,TRBV15,CATSMLTSGYEQYF,TGTGCCACCAGCATGTTGACTAGCGGCTACGAGCAGTACTTC
.,TRBJ2-5,.,TRBV5-1,CASSFLGQETQYF,TGCGCCAGCAGCTTTCTGGGACAAGAGACCCAGTACTTC
TRBD1,TRBJ2-2,.,TRBV28,CASSLLGWGQGASGELFF,TGTGCCAGCAGTTTACTAGGGTGGGGACAGGGGGCGTCCGGGGAGCTGTTTTTT
TRBD1,TRBJ2-3,.,TRBV9,CASSPRGPADTQYF,TGTGCCAGCAGCCCTAGGGGGCCAGCAGATACGCAGTATTTT
TRBD2,TRBJ2-3,.,TRBV2,CASSDAGAGLATQYF,TGTGCCAGCAGCGACGCTGGAGCGGGATTGGCTACGCAGTATTTT
.,TRBJ2-2,.,TRBV28,CASSLPGDRTGELFF,TGTGCCAGCAGTTTGCCCGGGGATAGGACCGGGGAGCTGTTTTTT
TRBD1,TRBJ1-1,.,TRBV29-1,CSETQGSNTEAFF,TGCAGCGAAACACAGGGGTCGAACACTGAAGCTTTCTTT
.,TRBJ1-4,.,TRBV7-9,CASSMGLYNEKLFF,TGTGCCAGCAGCATGGGACTTTATAATGAAAAACTGTTTTTT
.,TRBJ1-1,.,TRBV9,CASSDGTGNTEAFF,TGTGCCAGCAGCGACGGAACGGGGAACACTGAAGCTTTCTTT
.,TRBJ2-1,.,TRBV6-6,CASSRTHEQFF,TGTGCCAGCAGCCGGACTCATGAGCAGTTCTTC
.,TRBJ2-6,.,TRBV2,CASQYPSGANVLTF,TGTGCCAGCCAATACCCCTCTGGGGCCAACGTCCTGACTTTC
.,TRBJ2-1,.,TRBV7-6,CASSLSPSEHDEQFF,TGTGCCAGCAGCTTAAGTCCGTCCGAACACGATGAGCAGTTCTTC
.,TRBJ2-6,.,TRBV2,CASSEHRGNSGANVLTF,TGTGCCAGCAGTGAACACCGGGGGAACTCTGGGGCCAACGTCCTGACTTTC
.,TRBJ2-2,.,TRBV5-8,CASSLGQVTTGELFF,TGTGCCAGCAGCTTGGGACAAGTGACTACCGGGGAGCTGTTTTTT
TRBD2,TRBJ2-4,.,TRBV28,CASSPTSGRARGKNIQYF,TGTGCCAGCAGCCCCACTAGCGGGAGGGCCCGGGGGAAAAACATTCAGTACTTC
.,TRBJ1-5,.,TRBV4-2,CASSQEVPGFRNQPQHF,TGTGCCAGCAGCCAAGAGGTACCAGGGTTCCGGAATCAGCCCCAGCATTTT
TRBD1,TRBJ2-7,.,TRBV5-6,CASSLVDRGGEQYF,TGTGCCAGCAGCTTGGTGGACAGGGGGGGCGAGCAGTACTTC
.,TRBJ2-5,.,TRBV28,CASSYLVETQYF,TGTGCCAGCAGCTACCTCGTAGAGACCCAGTACTTC
.,TRBJ1-1,.,TRBV7-2,CASSLEDWTEAFF,TGTGCCAGCAGCCTAGAGGACTGGACTGAAGCTTTCTTT
.,TRBJ2-7,.,TRBV19,CASSIGVPYEQYF,TGTGCCAGTAGTATTGGGGTCCCCTACGAGCAGTACTTC
.,TRBJ2-4,.,TRBV7-3,CASSLSQAEVQYF,TGTGCCAGCAGCTTAAGCCAAGCAGAAGTCCAGTACTTC
.,TRBJ2-2,.,TRBV5-6,CASSPRDTLNTGELFF,TGTGCCAGCAGCCCAAGGGACACCTTGAACACCGGGGAGCTGTTTTTT
TRBD2,TRBJ2-3,.,TRBV6-5,CASSYLSRGEGVAQYF,TGTGCCAGCAGTTACCTCTCCCGGGGGGAGGGAGTGGCGCAGTATTTT
.,TRBJ2-5,.,TRBV14,CASSQDPRVGVQETQYF,TGTGCCAGCAGCCAAGATCCAAGGGTAGGAGTCCAAGAGACCCAGTACTTC
TRBD1,TRBJ2-7,.,TRBV9,CVSSVRDSSLEQYF,TGTGTCAGCAGCGTCCGGGACAGTAGCCTCGAGCAGTACTTC
TRBD2,TRBJ2-1,.,TRBV9,CASSVGPAGGEQFF,TGTGCCAGCAGCGTAGGACCAGCGGGAGGTGAGCAGTTCTTC
.,TRBJ2-3,.,TRBV10-3,CAISQSGDTQYF,TGTGCCATCAGTCAATCCGGAGATACGCAGTATTTT
.,TRBJ1-4,.,TRBV18,CASSFNEKLFF,TGTGCCAGCTCTTTTAATGAAAAACTGTTTTTT
.,TRBJ1-1,.,TRBV6-5,CASRGAHRAEAFF,TGTGCCAGCAGGGGGGCCCATCGGGCTGAAGCTTTCTTT
.,TRBJ1-5,.,TRBV27,CASSFRDNHQPQHF,TGTGCCAGCAGTTTTAGGGACAACCATCAGCCCCAGCATTTT
.,TRBJ2-2,once,TRBV5-1,CASSPIGRELNTGELFF,TGCGCCAGCAGCCCAATAGGACGGGAGCTGAACACCGGGGAGCTGTTTTTT
TRBD1,TRBJ2-7,.,TRBV5-1,CASSLGPSPGGYEQYF,TGCGCCAGCAGCTTGGGTCCGTCTCCAGGGGGTTACGAGCAGTACTTC
TRBD2,TRBJ2-3,once,TRBV6-6,CASSYTASGSDTQYF,TGTGCCAGCAGTTACACGGCTAGCGGGAGTGATACGCAGTATTTT
TRBD1,TRBJ2-7,.,TRBV27,CASSRGQGKYEQYF,TGTGCCAGCAGTAGGGGACAGGGGAAATACGAGCAGTACTTC
.,TRBJ1-3,.,TRBV29-1,CSVERPGVVGNTIYF,TGCAGCGTTGAACGCCCGGGGGTGGTGGGAAACACCATATATTTT
.,TRBJ1-1,.,TRBV19,CASSIGLPAGTEAFF,TGTGCCAGTAGTATTGGATTACCGGCTGGCACTGAAGCTTTCTTT
.,TRBJ2-5,.,TRBV5-1,CASSLAQGETQYF,TGCGCCAGCAGCTTGGCTCAGGGCGAGACCCAGTACTTC
.,TRBJ2-7,.,TRBV30,CAWGGGRYEQYF,TGTGCCTGGGGAGGGGGTCGGTACGAGCAGTACTTC
TRBD2,TRBJ2-1,.,TRBV10-3,CAITRLAGAHNEQFF,TGTGCCATCACTCGACTAGCGGGAGCTCACAATGAGCAGTTCTTC
TRBD1,TRBJ2-7,.,TRBV19,CASSRDRDISEQYF,TGTGCCAGTAGTAGGGACAGGGATATCTCCGAGCAGTACTTC
.,TRBJ2-7,.,TRBV27,CASSPRGASGYEQYF,TGTGCCAGCAGCCCACGGGGGGCTAGCGGCTACGAGCAGTACTTC
TRBD2,TRBJ2-3,.,TRBV7-9,CASSLASGGTSTDTQYF,TGTGCCAGCAGCTTAGCTAGCGGGGGGACTAGCACAGATACGCAGTATTTT